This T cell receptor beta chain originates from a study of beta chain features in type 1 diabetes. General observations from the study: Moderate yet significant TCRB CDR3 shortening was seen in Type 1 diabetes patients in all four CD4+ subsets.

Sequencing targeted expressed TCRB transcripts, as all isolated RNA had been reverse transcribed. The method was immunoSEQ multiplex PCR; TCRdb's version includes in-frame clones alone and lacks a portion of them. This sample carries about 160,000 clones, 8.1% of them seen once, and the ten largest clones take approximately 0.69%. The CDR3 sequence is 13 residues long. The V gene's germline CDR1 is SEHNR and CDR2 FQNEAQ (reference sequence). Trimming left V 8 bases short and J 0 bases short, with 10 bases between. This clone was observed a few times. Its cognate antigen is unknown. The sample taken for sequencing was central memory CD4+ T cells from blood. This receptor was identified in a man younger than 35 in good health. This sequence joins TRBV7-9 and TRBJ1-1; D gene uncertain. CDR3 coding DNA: TGTGCCAGCTCGGGGTTGATGAACACTGAAGCTTTCTTT. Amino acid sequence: CASSGLMNTEAFF.